A selection of T cell receptor beta chains follows, all from one sample in a study of cytomegalovirus exposure and HLA in healthy donors. The method was immunoSEQ multiplex PCR; TCRdb's version includes in-frame clones alone and lacks a portion of them. The sample includes 150,000 to 200,000 clones, around nine tenths of them seen just once. The sample was PBMCs. The source is a man aged 18 to 30 in good health and CMV-seropositive. Both conserved end residues are part of each CDR3. The order of the fields is J gene, D gene, clone size, V gene, CDR3 DNA, CDR3 protein. D genes are given only for firm matches. The size of a clone is reported for some rows only, either as once, few or many, or as a class for expanded clones.

>TRBJ2-7|NA|NA|TRBV10-3
TGTCCGGTAGTTCTTGGCTCCTACGAGCAGTACTTC
CPVVLGSYEQYF
>TRBJ2-1|TRBD1|NA|TRBV27
TGTGCCAGCAGGACCAGACAGGGTACTTACAATGAGCAGTTCTTC
CASRTRQGTYNEQFF
>TRBJ2-2|TRBD2|many|TRBV11-2
TGTGCCAGCAGCCTTAGGCGACTAGCCGTTAACACCGGGGAGCTGTTTTTT
CASSLRRLAVNTGELFF
>TRBJ1-2|NA|NA|TRBV21-1
TGTGCCAGCAGCCCGTCGGCGGGACAGGGGGCAATTAACTATGGCTACACCTTC
CASSPSAGQGAINYGYTF
>TRBJ1-2|TRBD1|few|TRBV25-1
TGTGCCAGCAGTGAATCGGCAGGGGGCCATACTAACTATGGCTACACCTTC
CASSESAGGHTNYGYTF
>TRBJ2-1|NA|once|TRBV11-2
TGTGCCAGCAGCTTAGCCTTATGGGGGGACTACAATGAGCAGTTCTTC
CASSLALWGDYNEQFF
>TRBJ2-3|TRBD2|NA|TRBV15
TGTGCCACCAGCCCGACTAGCGGGTCCACAGATACGCAGTATTTT
CATSPTSGSTDTQYF
>TRBJ1-2|NA|once|TRBV11-2
TGTGCCAGCAGCACGTTAACAGTAAACTATGGCTACACCTTC
CASSTLTVNYGYTF
>TRBJ2-1|NA|NA|TRBV11-3
TGTGCCAGCAGCTTATCCACGGGGGGCCAAGAGCAGTTCTTC
CASSLSTGGQEQFF
>TRBJ1-2|TRBD1|NA|TRBV27
TGTGCCAGCAGCCTGACAGGGGAGCGCTATGGCTACACCTTC
CASSLTGERYGYTF
>TRBJ2-5|NA|NA|TRBV4-1
TGCGCCAGCAGCCCCGGGACTGCACAAGAGACCCAGTACTTC
CASSPGTAQETQYF
>TRBJ1-1|NA|NA|TRBV7-9
TGTGCCAGCCAGAACACTGAAGCTTTCTTT
CASQNTEAFF
>TRBJ2-7|NA|NA|TRBV27
TGTGCCAGCAGTTTAGGGCAGCTTACCTTATACGAGCAGTACTTC
CASSLGQLTLYEQYF
>TRBJ2-7|TRBD2|NA|TRBV5-1
TGCGCCAGCAGCTTAGACCCGGGACTAGCTCGCGAGCAGTACTTC
CASSLDPGLAREQYF
>TRBJ2-3|TRBD2|NA|TRBV30
TGTGCCTGGACCATCGGGACTAGCAGCCCAGATACGCAGTATTTT
CAWTIGTSSPDTQYF
>TRBJ1-1|NA|NA|TRBV11-2
TGTGCCAGCAGCTTAGATCAGGGTCGGACTGAAGCTTTCTTT
CASSLDQGRTEAFF
>TRBJ1-3|NA|NA|TRBV2
TGTGCCAGCAGTGGTATGCGCTCTGGAAACACCATATATTTT
CASSGMRSGNTIYF
>TRBJ2-7|NA|NA|TRBV7-2
TGTGCCAGCAGCCTAGGCGGAGGCTCCTACGAGCAGTACTTC
CASSLGGGSYEQYF
>TRBJ1-5|NA|NA|TRBV2
TGTGCCAGCAGTGAAATGGGCAACAGCAATCAGCCCCAGCATTTT
CASSEMGNSNQPQHF
>TRBJ2-7|TRBD1|NA|TRBV5-1
TGCGCCAGCAGCTTAGGACAGGGATACTACGAGCAGTACTTC
CASSLGQGYYEQYF
>TRBJ2-5|TRBD2|NA|TRBV11-2
TGTGCCAGCAGCGCTAGAGTAGGGTTAGCGGGAGATGAGACCCAGTACTTC
CASSARVGLAGDETQYF
>TRBJ2-7|NA|NA|TRBV19
TGTGCCAGTAGTATGGGCAGGGCCTACGAGCAGTACTTC
CASSMGRAYEQYF
>TRBJ1-2|NA|NA|TRBV5-6
TGTGCCAGCAGCTTTACAGGGAAAAACTATGGCTACACCTTC
CASSFTGKNYGYTF
>TRBJ2-7|TRBD2|NA|TRBV29-1
TGCAGCGCGAGCGGGAGTGGTGCCTACGAGCAGTACTTC
CSASGSGAYEQYF
>TRBJ2-1|TRBD2|NA|TRBV6-1
TGTGCCAGCAGCGCGAGGGCGGGAGGGCCCAATGAGCAGTTCTTC
CASSARAGGPNEQFF
>TRBJ2-1|TRBD2|NA|TRBV9
TGTGCCAGCAGCGTTGCGGGGGACCTTCGTTGGACTGGGGGTGAGCAGTTCTTC
CASSVAGDLRWTGGEQFF
>TRBJ2-7|NA|NA|TRBV5-1
TGCGCCAGCAGCTTGGGGTCCTGGACATCCTCCTACGAGCAGTACTTC
CASSLGSWTSSYEQYF
>TRBJ2-3|NA|NA|TRBV14
TGTGCCAGCAGCCAAGTTAGAACCACAGATACGCAGTATTTT
CASSQVRTTDTQYF
>TRBJ2-1|TRBD1|NA|TRBV5-1
TGCGCCAGCAGCCTCCGGGACAGACTTTACAATGAGCAGTTCTTC
CASSLRDRLYNEQFF
>TRBJ1-1|NA|NA|TRBV5-1
TGCGCCAGCAGCTTGGTGGGGGGGCCGAACACTGAAGCTTTCTTT
CASSLVGGPNTEAFF
>TRBJ2-7|TRBD2|NA|TRBV11-2
TGTGCCAGCAGCTTGTTGCGGACTAGCGTCTACGAGCAGTACTTC
CASSLLRTSVYEQYF
>TRBJ2-1|TRBD2|once|TRBV11-3
TGTGCCAGCGGGGGACTAAACGCCTACAATGAGCAGTTCTTC
CASGGLNAYNEQFF
>TRBJ1-3|TRBD1|NA|TRBV9
TGTGCCAGCAGCGTGACAGGGGGATTTGGAAACACCATATATTTT
CASSVTGGFGNTIYF
>TRBJ2-3|TRBD2|NA|TRBV2
TGTGCCAGCAGCCCCGGACTAGCGGTTTCATGGGGAACAGATACGCAGTATTTT
CASSPGLAVSWGTDTQYF